The 16 T cell receptor beta chains presented below share a single source sample, sequenced in a study of cytomegalovirus exposure and HLA in healthy donors (dated by TCRdb to 2017 to 2019). Library construction relied on the immunoSEQ multiplex PCR assay. For the multiplex PCR, a mixture combining 60 forward primers for TCR Vbeta segments and 13 reverse primers for TCR Jbeta segments was used. Imported from immuneACCESS, the table was reduced by TCRdb to in-frame sequences with V and J called. These copies leave out some clones; in studies compared against another copy, an unresolved V gene accounts for under half, and the cause of the remainder is not known. Counted in this sample were approximately 270,000 clones; 80% of them appeared once. About 0.29% of the sample is in the top ten clones. Input material: PBMCs. The receptors here all came from a girl aged 2 to 9 in good health and CMV-seronegative.

This clone was detected a few times. The V gene is TRBV5-4, the J gene TRBJ1-1; D is uncertain. The CDR3 length is 11 residues. Per germline, CDR1 SGHNT and CDR2 YYREEE (reference sequence). Trimming removed 4 bases from V and 4 bases from J, with 5 bases in between. The CDR3 coding sequence is TGTGCCAGCAGCGCTAGCACTGAAGCTTTCTTT. Translation gives CASSASTEAFF.

J is TRBJ2-7 and V is TRBV13; TRBD2 matches at 9 bases. The germline V gene has CDR1 PRHDT and CDR2 FYEKMQ (reference sequence). The V gene end was trimmed by 1 base and the J gene end by 3 bases; junction bases not matched to a gene: 7. There are 16 residues in the CDR3. CDR3 bases: TGTGCCAGCAGCTTAGCTACCGGGACTAGCATCTACGAGCAGTACTTC. It yields the protein CASSLATGTSIYEQYF.

Details on this clone: Relative to the germline gene, one junction end is altered; a read error may explain this. The J gene is TRBJ1-1, the V gene TRBV4-1; 9 nucleotides line up with TRBD1. Germline V lookup: CDR1 MGHRA, CDR2 YSYEKL. The CDR3 totals 21 residues. The CDR3 DNA sequence: TGCGCCAGCAGCCGGTGGACAGGGGCGAATAGAGACTGGAAAAGGAACCCTGAAGCTTTCTTT. This encodes CASSRWTGANRDWKRNPEAFF.

The V and J genes are TRBV28 and TRBJ2-1; 8 nucleotides align to TRBD2. V lost 7 bases to trimming and J lost 10 bases; unmatched junction nucleotides: 12. The CDR3 has 14 amino acids. Germline loops: CDR1 MDHEN, CDR2 SYDVKM. In DNA, the CDR3 is TGTGCCAGCACGGACGGACAACTAGCGGACGAGCAGTTCTTC. It codes for CASTDGQLADEQFF.

This clone was detected only a few times. The chain carries TRBV28 and TRBJ1-5; 8 bases match TRBD1. The CDR3 loop spans 18 amino acids. Trimming removed 4 bases from V and 1 base from J; junction bases left unmatched: 12. Germline-derived CDR1 and CDR2 are MDHEN and SYDVKM. Here the CDR3 reads CASSSPGTGGYSNQPQHF. CDR3 sequence (DNA): TGTGCCAGCAGTTCCCCGGGCACAGGGGGTTACAGCAATCAGCCCCAGCATTTT.

This chain uses TRBV27 with TRBJ1-2; D is unclear. V gave up 2 bases and J gave up 5 bases, with 12 bases separating them. This CDR3 is 14 amino acids long. Germline V gene sequence: CDR1 MNHEY, CDR2 SMNVEV (reference sequence). CDR3 amino acids: CASSLGGRGYGYTF. The CDR3 nucleotides are TGTGCCAGCAGTTTAGGTGGGCGCGGGTATGGCTACACCTTC.

This clone was counted a single time. The genes are TRBV5-1 and TRBJ2-7, with TRBD2 as a possible D gene (6 bases). The CDR3 runs to 14 residues. The V end was cut by 3 bases, the J end by 5 bases, with 15 bases between. Germline CDR1 SGHRS, CDR2 YFSETQ. The CDR3 here is CASSSGEDPDEQYF. The CDR3 coding sequence is TGCGCCAGCAGCTCCGGGGAGGACCCCGACGAGCAGTACTTC.

This chain uses TRBV5-1 with TRBJ2-5; perhaps TRBD2 as D (6 bases). This CDR3 comprises 16 residues. The ends were cut back, 4 bases at V and 11 bases at J, with 27 bases in the middle. The germline V gene has CDR1 SGHRS and CDR2 YFSETQ. In DNA, the CDR3 is TGCGCCAGCAGCCCATATTATGGGACTTCCAGCTACGAACAGTACTTC. Its translation is CASSPYYGTSSYEQYF.

The rearrangement uses TRBV5-4 and TRBJ2-2; TRBD2 aligns across 8 bases. Germline CDR1 and CDR2: SGHNT and YYREEE (reference sequence). V lost 5 bases, J lost 2 bases, and 11 bases stayed unmatched. This CDR3 is 17 amino acids long. The CDR3 protein is CASSLRDGRANTGELFF. Written as DNA, the CDR3 is TGTGCCAGCAGTTTGAGGGACGGGAGGGCTAACACCGGGGAGCTGTTTTTT. Based on the CDR3 plus reference TRBV5-4 and TRBJ2-2, the full variable domain is ETGVTQSPTHLIKTRGQQVTLRCSSQSGHNTVSWYQQALGQGPQFIFQYYREEENGRGNFPPRFSGLQFPNYSSELNVNALELDDSALYLCASSLRDGRANTGELFFGEGSRLTVL.

The V and J genes are TRBV20-1 and TRBJ2-7; possible D gene TRBD1, 6 bases. The V gene's germline CDR1 is DFQATT and CDR2 SNEGSKA (reference sequence). CDR3 size: 11 residues. CDR3 sequence: CVGGESYEQYF. The DNA of the CDR3 is TGCGTTGGGGGCGAGTCCTACGAGCAGTACTTC.

As to this clone: Distinct nucleotide sequences in the sample also encode this CDR3. The V call is TRBV28, the J call TRBJ2-3; 9 bases agree with TRBD2. The CDR3 has 14 amino acids. V trimming: 6 bases; J trimming: 0 bases; junction bases outside the gene matches: 1. Germline V CDR1 and CDR2: MDHEN, SYDVKM. CDR3 residues: CASRAGGSTDTQYF. CDR3 DNA sequence: TGTGCCAGCAGAGCGGGAGGTAGCACAGATACGCAGTATTTT.

The genes are TRBV10-2 and TRBJ2-5; TRBD2 matches at 8 bases. The CDR3 loop spans 19 amino acids. V shed 4 bases and J 0 bases; nucleotides not matched to a gene: 16. Germline V gene lookup returns CDR1 WSHSY and CDR2 SAAADI. The CDR3 bases are TGCGCCAGCAGTGTATGGCTAGCGGGTCCTCACTCCTACCAAGAGACCCAGTACTTC. Its protein is CASSVWLAGPHSYQETQYF.

V gene TRBV27 combines with J gene TRBJ1-6; tentatively, D is TRBD1 (5 bases). The CDR3 sequence is 16 residues long. Trimming removed 0 bases from V and 12 bases from J, with 18 bases in between. Per germline, CDR1 MNHEY and CDR2 SMNVEV (reference sequence). CDR3 sequence (DNA): TGTGCCAGCAGTTTATCGACGAACCTTGGGCAGGGACCCCTCCACTTT. It encodes CASSLSTNLGQGPLHF.

The chain has TRBV5-1 and TRBJ2-1, with a weak D call TRBD1 (6 bases). The V gene's germline CDR1 is SGHRS and CDR2 YFSETQ. This CDR3 is built from 17 residues. V was trimmed by 0 bases and J by 0 bases, leaving 13 bases between them. CDR3 nucleotide sequence: TGCGCCAGCAGCTTGGGCCCCGGACAGATCTCCTACAATGAGCAGTTCTTC. Its protein product is CASSLGPGQISYNEQFF.

The J gene is TRBJ2-1, the V gene TRBV27; no clear D gene. The CDR3 is 15 amino acids. V was cut by 2 bases and J by 0 bases, with 8 bases left in between. From germline, CDR1 is MNHEY and CDR2 SMNVEV (reference sequence). The CDR3 loop reads CASSLNFLSYNEQFF. The CDR3 DNA reads as TGTGCCAGCAGTTTAAATTTCCTCTCCTACAATGAGCAGTTCTTC.

The chain uses TRBV29-1 and TRBJ2-1; no reliable D call. Germline CDR1 is SQVTM and CDR2 is ANQGSEA. The CDR3 runs 14 residues. The ends were cut back, 2 bases at V and 4 bases at J, with 12 bases in the middle. Written as DNA, the CDR3 is TGCAGCGTTGAACCCCGTGGCCGATACAATGAGCAGTTCTTC. This codes for CSVEPRGRYNEQFF.